The 26 T cell receptor beta chains below come from one sample, sequenced in a study of identifying expanded T cells in peripheral blood. TCRdb keeps only in-frame clones here, not all; method: immunoSEQ multiplex PCR. The sample shows about 91,000 clones, 85% to 90% of them seen only once. Source material: blood. Receptors originate from a person between 18 and 69 years old in good health.

The chain recombines TRBV5-1 with TRBJ1-5; TRBD1 aligns across 9 bases. V shed 4 bases and J 0 bases; nucleotides not matched to a gene: 2. Germline assignment: CDR1 SGHRS and CDR2 YFSETQ. CDR3 length equals 15 residues. CDR3: CASSPTGGSNQPQHF. The CDR3 bases are TGCGCCAGCAGCCCGACAGGGGGTAGCAATCAGCCCCAGCATTTT.

The V gene is TRBV11-2, the J gene TRBJ1-3, with 9 bases matching TRBD1. Germline CDR1 is SGHAT and CDR2 is FQNNGV. Trimming removed 5 bases from V and 5 bases from J; junction bases left unmatched: 7. The length of the CDR3 is 15 residues. Here the CDR3 DNA reads TGTGCCAGCAGCCCACTGACAGGGGGGAGAAACACCATATATTTT. This encodes CASSPLTGGRNTIYF.

The chain is built from TRBV14 and TRBJ1-1; D gene unclear. The CDR3 totals 14 residues. Between the trimmed V and J ends, which lost 0 bases and 4 bases, there was a span of 9 bases. Germline V gene lookup returns CDR1 SGHDN and CDR2 FVKESK. CDR3 protein: CASSQEVGSTEAFF. In DNA, the CDR3 is TGTGCCAGCAGCCAAGAGGTCGGGAGCACTGAAGCTTTCTTT.

This clone was seen once. Other DNA sequences of this sample code for an identical CDR3. The chain combines TRBV19 with TRBJ2-2; D is undetermined. This CDR3 is 13 amino acids long. Germline V gene sequence: CDR1 LNHDA, CDR2 SQIVND (reference sequence). Trimming removed 0 bases at V and 4 bases at J, with 3 bases between. This CDR3 reads CASSIEGTGELFF. CDR3 in DNA: TGTGCCAGTAGTATAGAAGGCACCGGGGAGCTGTTTTTT.

The chain is built from TRBV13 and TRBJ2-5; TRBD2 aligns across 16 bases. The end of the DNA is better explained by TRBJ2-7, so the J call may be wrong. Germline V gene sequence: CDR1 PRHDT, CDR2 FYEKMQ (reference sequence). CDR3 size: 17 residues. The CDR3: CASSLGKGLAGGYEQYF. In DNA form, the CDR3 reads TGTGCCAGCAGCTTAGGAAAGGGACTAGCGGGAGGGTACGAGCAGTACTTC.

The J gene is TRBJ2-5, the V gene TRBV21-1; the table's D gene call, TRBD1, was not cross checked with the DNA. TRBV21-1 is shown as a pseudogene. The CDR3 is made up of 18 amino acids. CDR3 DNA: TGTGCCAGCAGCAAAGGGACTTTCCCGACAGGGGTGGGGGAGACCCAGTACTTC. This translates into CASSKGTFPTGVGETQYF.

V is TRBV28 and J is TRBJ1-5, with a weak D call TRBD1 (5 bases). The V end was cut by 8 bases, the J end by 6 bases, with 14 bases between. The CDR3 is made up of 13 amino acids. Germline V gene sequence: CDR1 MDHEN, CDR2 SYDVKM. CDR3 region: CASRDPPLQPQHF. The CDR3 DNA reads TGTGCCAGCCGGGACCCCCCGCTTCAGCCCCAGCATTTT.

This chain joins TRBV11-1 and TRBJ2-7, with 12 bases identical to TRBD2. The germline CDR1 and CDR2 sequences are SGHAT and FQDESV (reference sequence). CDR3 length equals 14 residues. V lost 5 bases, J lost 6 bases, and 5 bases stayed unmatched. This CDR3 reads CASSPSGGAREQYF. The CDR3 DNA sequence: TGTGCCAGCAGCCCTAGCGGGGGGGCCCGCGAGCAGTACTTC.

This chain connects TRBV19 to TRBJ2-4; 7 bases map to TRBD1. Germline V gene lookup returns CDR1 LNHDA and CDR2 SQIVND (reference sequence). The V gene end was trimmed by 4 bases and the J gene end by 0 bases; junction bases not matched to a gene: 3. The CDR3 consists of 15 residues. The CDR3 reads CASSTDRVAKNIQYF. CDR3 nucleotide sequence: TGTGCCAGTAGTACAGACAGGGTAGCCAAAAACATTCAGTACTTC.

The rearrangement uses TRBV28 and TRBJ2-5; tentative D call: TRBD2 (5 bases). This CDR3 region has 13 residues. CDR1 is MDHEN and CDR2 is SYDVKM in the germline V gene. Deletions cut 6 bases from V and 5 bases from J, with 13 bases between. CDR3 sequence reads: CASSSEEVETQYF. The CDR3 coding sequence is TGTGCCAGCAGCTCAGAGGAGGTGGAGACCCAGTACTTC.

V usage is TRBV2 and J usage is TRBJ1-4, with a weak D call TRBD1 (6 bases). V was clipped by 3 bases and J by 8 bases, with 10 bases between them. This CDR3 has 13 amino acids. Germline CDR1 is SNHLY and CDR2 is FYNNEI. CDR3 loop: CASSDQGWEKLFF. The CDR3 coding sequence is TGTGCCAGCAGTGACCAGGGGTGGGAAAAACTGTTTTTT. The full variable domain, in which reference TRBV2 and TRBJ1-4 provide the parts outside the CDR3, is EPEVTQTPSHQVTQMGQEVILRCVPISNHLYFYWYRQILGQKVEFLVSFYNNEISEKSEIFDDQFSVERPDGSNFTLKIRSTKLEDSAMYFCASSDQGWEKLFFGSGTQLSVL.

This clone was observed a handful of times. The chain employs TRBV4-2 and TRBJ1-5; no reliable D call. The germline V gene encodes CDR1 LGHNA and CDR2 YNFKEQ. Trimming took off 4 bases at V and 3 bases at J, with 13 bases between the two ends. CDR3 size: 15 residues. CDR3 residues: CASSPDGPNNQPQHF. CDR3 coding DNA: TGTGCCAGCAGCCCGGACGGGCCTAACAATCAGCCCCAGCATTTT.

The chain recombines TRBV28 with TRBJ2-3; either TRBD1 or TRBD2 may supply D (5 bases each). Trimming removed 4 bases from V and 3 bases from J, with 14 bases in between. Germline lookup yields CDR1 MDHEN and CDR2 SYDVKM. The CDR3 runs 15 residues. The CDR3 spells CASSWIGAVTDTQYF. CDR3 in DNA: TGTGCCAGCAGTTGGATCGGGGCGGTGACAGATACGCAGTATTTT.

V and J are TRBV19 and TRBJ2-3, with D possibly being TRBD2 (5 bases). Germline V lookup: CDR1 LNHDA, CDR2 SQIVND (reference sequence). CDR3 length: 13 residues. The CDR3 loop is CAIGGGGSDTQYF. CDR3 coding DNA: TGTGCGATCGGTGGAGGCGGGTCAGATACGCAGTATTTT.

This rearrangement joins TRBV29-1 to TRBJ2-5, with no clear D. Trimming took 1 base from V and 3 from J, leaving 6 bases between them. CDR3 size: 12 residues. Germline-derived CDR1 and CDR2 are SQVTM and ANQGSEA. Written as DNA, the CDR3 is TGCAGCGTTGAAGTCCTTAAAGAGACCCAGTACTTC. It translates to CSVEVLKETQYF.

V and J are TRBV7-3 and TRBJ2-7; 9 nucleotides line up with TRBD1. Trimming cost V 11 bases and J 2 bases; bases outside gene matches: 7. CDR3 length: 13 amino acids. Germline CDR1 SGHTA, CDR2 FQGTGA. In nucleotides, the CDR3 is TGTGCCTCCCGGACAGGGGCCACCTACGAGCAGTACTTC. Amino acids: CASRTGATYEQYF.

The chain has TRBV18 and TRBJ2-1; D ambiguous. Germline CDR1 and CDR2: KGHSH and LQKENI. Trimming removed 4 bases at V and 7 bases at J, with 5 bases between. This CDR3 spans 11 amino acids. The CDR3 sequence: CASSLRNEQFF. CDR3 DNA sequence: TGTGCCAGCTCACTTAGGAATGAGCAGTTCTTC.

DNA of the CDR3: TGTGCCAGCGGCCAGGTCAGCTCCTACAATGAGCAGTTCTTC. This codes for CASGQVSSYNEQFF. The V call is TRBV5-4, the J call TRBJ2-1; D is ambiguous. This CDR3 region has 14 residues. Trimming took off 7 bases at V and 0 bases at J, with 11 bases between the two ends. The germline V gene encodes CDR1 SGHNT and CDR2 YYREEE (reference sequence).

This clone turned up a few times. The chain has TRBV5-4 and TRBJ1-6; D unclear. Looked up from germline, CDR1 is SGHNT and CDR2 is YYREEE (reference sequence). The CDR3 consists of 14 residues. V shed 4 bases and J shed 10 bases, with 15 bases lying between them. The CDR3 loop reads CASSLPRGESPLHF. The CDR3 nucleotides read TGTGCCAGCAGCCTCCCCCGTGGGGAATCACCCCTCCACTTT.

This clone was observed a few times. This chain links TRBV2 with TRBJ1-5; D gene ambiguous. The CDR3 has 13 amino acids. The V and J ends lost 2 bases and 10 bases respectively, with 12 bases between them. Germline CDR1 and CDR2: SNHLY and FYNNEI. The CDR3 protein is CASSENRAPPQHF. The DNA of the CDR3 is TGTGCCAGCAGTGAAAACCGTGCTCCACCCCAGCATTTT.

V and J are TRBV11-2 and TRBJ1-2, with a tentative D call TRBD1 (6 bases). The CDR3 runs 16 residues. Trimming removed 1 base from V and 4 bases from J, with 16 bases in between. The germline CDR1 and CDR2 sequences are SGHAT and FQNNGV. The CDR3 region is CASSLVSWGASYGYTF. For the CDR3, the DNA is TGTGCCAGCAGCTTAGTATCGTGGGGGGCGAGCTATGGCTACACCTTC.

The rearrangement links TRBV30 to TRBJ2-2; 9 positions agree with TRBD2. From germline, CDR1 is GTSNPN and CDR2 SVGIG (reference sequence). Trimming removed 8 bases from V and 3 bases from J; junction bases left unmatched: 7. The CDR3 sequence is 14 residues long. The CDR3 reads CAGKREVYTGELFF. The CDR3 nucleotides are TGTGCCGGGAAGCGGGAGGTTTACACCGGGGAGCTGTTTTTT.

The J gene is TRBJ2-2, the V gene TRBV30; 9 bases are a match to TRBD2. The germline V gene encodes CDR1 GTSNPN and CDR2 SVGIG (reference sequence). Trimming at V came to 3 bases and at J to 0 bases, leaving 5 bases not matched to a gene. This CDR3 spans 16 amino acids. In nucleotides, the CDR3 is TGTGCCTGGAGATTAGCGGGGGTGACGAACACCGGGGAGCTGTTTTTT. Translating it yields CAWRLAGVTNTGELFF.

The rearrangement joins TRBV6-6 to TRBJ1-5; D gene uncertain. V lost 2 bases, J lost 6 bases, and 14 bases lay in between. This CDR3 contains 15 residues. Germline lookup yields CDR1 MNHNY and CDR2 SVGAGI (reference sequence). The CDR3 DNA sequence: TGTGCCAGCAGTTACGGAGAAGGTGGTGGTCAGCCCCAGCATTTT. It is translated as CASSYGEGGGQPQHF.

This chain links TRBV7-8 with TRBJ2-2; D is ambiguous. This CDR3 region has 12 residues. The ends were cut back, 4 bases at V and 8 bases at J, with 8 bases in the middle. The V gene's germline CDR1 is SGHVS and CDR2 FQNEAQ. CDR3 DNA: TGTGCCAGCAGCTCGCTTACGGGGGAGCTGTTTTTT. It is translated as CASSSLTGELFF.

V gene TRBV12-5 combines with J gene TRBJ2-5; D is unresolved. The CDR3 loop spans 12 amino acids. Trimming removed 7 bases at V and 2 bases at J, with 8 bases between. Germline-derived CDR1 and CDR2 are LGHNT and FRNRAP. CDR3 sequence reads: CASALGQETQYF. The CDR3 bases are TGTGCTAGTGCCTTGGGACAAGAGACCCAGTACTTC.